The 12 T cell receptor beta chains listed next were all sequenced from one sample in a study of radiotherapy plus CTLA-4 blockade in lung cancer. The method was immunoSEQ multiplex PCR; TCRdb's version includes in-frame clones alone and lacks a portion of them. The sample lists about 68,000 clones; less than 80% were seen once. The sequencing used peripheral blood, collected from a patient treated with radiotherapy plus ipilimumab. The receptors here all came from a human donor with non-small cell lung cancer who had a complete response to radiotherapy plus ipilimumab.

The V and J genes are TRBV6-5 and TRBJ2-1, with D unresolved. V dropped 0 bases and J dropped 6 bases, with 15 bases sitting between them. This CDR3 comprises 16 residues. CDR1 is MNHEY, CDR2 SVGAGI, per germline. The CDR3 sequence: CASSYSSQLPLNEQFF. CDR3 coding DNA: TGTGCCAGCAGTTACTCGAGCCAGTTACCCCTCAATGAGCAGTTCTTC.

This clone has just one count. The gene calls are TRBV18 and TRBJ2-3; 8 bases match TRBD2. V shed 8 bases, J shed 1 base, and the junction held 5 bases outside the gene matches. Germline loops: CDR1 KGHSH, CDR2 LQKENI. The CDR3 extends over 14 amino acids. The CDR3: CASRDGGGTDTQYF. The CDR3 nucleotides read TGTGCCAGCCGCGACGGGGGGGGCACAGATACGCAGTATTTT.

The chain employs TRBV14 and TRBJ2-3, with 11 bases lining up with TRBD2. Per germline, CDR1 SGHDN and CDR2 FVKESK. V shed 4 bases and J 0 bases; nucleotides not matched to a gene: 9. The CDR3 has 18 amino acids. The CDR3 spells CASSLGLAGGRSTDTQYF. In DNA form, the CDR3 reads TGTGCCAGCAGCCTTGGACTAGCGGGCGGCAGGAGCACAGATACGCAGTATTTT. The full variable domain, its missing parts supplied by reference TRBV14 and TRBJ2-3, is EAGVTQFPSHSVIEKGQTVTLRCDPISGHDNLYWYRRVMGKEIKFLLHFVKESKQDESGMPNNRFLAERTGGTYSTLKVQPAELEDSGVYFCASSLGLAGGRSTDTQYFGPGTRLTVL.

For this clone: Other DNA sequences from this sample encode an identical CDR3 as well. V and J are TRBV5-8 and TRBJ2-2; D possibly matches TRBD1 or TRBD2 (6 bases each). Germline loops: CDR1 SGHTS, CDR2 YDEGEE. Trimming stripped 6 bases from V and 4 bases from J, with 16 bases between. CDR3 length equals 15 residues. The CDR3 DNA reads TGTGCCAGCACCCTGAGGGGGGCTGGCACCGGGGAGCTGTTTTTT. It specifies CASTLRGAGTGELFF. The variable domain in full, completed from reference TRBV5-8 and TRBJ2-2, reads EAGVTQSPTHLIKTRGQQATLRCSPISGHTSVYWYQQALGLGLQFLLWYDEGEERNRGNFPPRFSGRQFPNYSSELNVNALELEDSALYLCASTLRGAGTGELFFGEGSRLTVL.

There are a few counts of this clone. The J gene is TRBJ1-1, the V gene TRBV10-2; D unclear. There are 13 residues in the CDR3. V was clipped by 4 bases and J by 0 bases, with 6 bases between them. The V gene's germline CDR1 is WSHSY and CDR2 SAAADI. The CDR3 protein is CASSVSLNTEAFF. The CDR3, as DNA: TGCGCCAGCAGTGTTAGCCTGAACACTGAAGCTTTCTTT.

This clone was found a few times. This rearrangement joins TRBV30 to TRBJ1-5; TRBD1 is a possible D gene (5 bases). The CDR3 has 15 amino acids. Trimming took off 0 bases at V and 4 bases at J, with 13 bases between the two ends. Germline V gene data show CDR1 as GTSNPN and CDR2 as SVGIG (reference sequence). CDR3 coding DNA: TGTGCCTGGAGTGTACGGGGTCGGGGGAATCAGCCCCAGCATTTT. It codes for CAWSVRGRGNQPQHF.

The chain recombines TRBV5-1 with TRBJ1-1; D might be TRBD1 (5 bases). The V end was cut by 0 bases, the J end by 7 bases, with 13 bases between. The germline V gene has CDR1 SGHRS and CDR2 YFSETQ. The CDR3 totals 14 residues. DNA of the CDR3: TGCGCCAGCAGCTTGGCCGGGGCCCCATATGAAGCTTTCTTT. Its protein product is CASSLAGAPYEAFF. The entire variable domain, with the rest obtained from reference TRBV5-1 and TRBJ1-1, is as follows: KAGVTQTPRYLIKTRGQQVTLSCSPISGHRSVSWYQQTPGQGLQFLFEYFSETQRNKGNFPGRFSGRQFSNSRSEMNVSTLELGDSALYLCASSLAGAPYEAFFGQGTRLTVV.

The chain links TRBV30 to TRBJ1-2, with a tentative D call TRBD1 (5 bases). The V gene's germline CDR1 is GTSNPN and CDR2 SVGIG (reference sequence). Trimming cost V 5 bases and J 4 bases, with 11 bases left between them. The CDR3 is made up of 12 amino acids. CDR3 DNA: TGTGCCTGGTGGGGGTTGGGCTATGGCTACACCTTC. Its protein is CAWWGLGYGYTF.

The rearrangement joins TRBV7-2 to TRBJ1-2, with D unclear. The CDR3 extends over 13 amino acids. Germline V gene sequence: CDR1 SGHTA, CDR2 FQGNSA. V was shortened by 5 bases and J by 5 bases, with 12 bases between the two germline ends. The CDR3 is CASSTASFYGYTF. As DNA, the CDR3 is TGTGCCAGCAGCACAGCCTCCTTTTATGGCTACACCTTC. The full variable domain, completed using reference TRBV7-2 and TRBJ1-2, is GAGVSQSPSNKVTEKGKDVELRCDPISGHTALYWYRQSLGQGLEFLIYFQGNSAPDKSGLPSDRFSAERTGGSVSTLTIQRTQQEDSAVYLCASSTASFYGYTFGSGTRLTVV.

This clone was recorded once. The V and J genes are TRBV6-5 and TRBJ1-1; D gene ambiguous. V shed 0 bases and J shed 1 base, with 3 bases lying between them. Germline V gene sequence: CDR1 MNHEY, CDR2 SVGAGI. CDR3 length equals 13 residues. The CDR3 nucleotides read TGTGCCAGCAGTTACTCGTGGAACACTGAAGCTTTCTTT. Translating gives CASSYSWNTEAFF.

The V gene is TRBV28, the J gene TRBJ2-7, with 7 bases that match TRBD1. CDR3 length: 14 residues. CDR1 is MDHEN and CDR2 is SYDVKM in the germline V gene. V gave up 4 bases and J gave up 4 bases; unmatched junction bases: 7. The CDR3 DNA reads TGTGCCAGCAGTTCGTACAGGGGAAATTACGAGCAGTACGTC. Its protein product is CASSSYRGNYEQYV.

This clone was found once. The chain carries TRBV7-2 and TRBJ1-5; 8 bases are a match to TRBD1. The CDR3 length is 15 residues. V trimming: 5 bases; J trimming: 2 bases; junction bases outside the gene matches: 5. Per germline, CDR1 SGHTA and CDR2 FQGNSA. The CDR3 DNA follows: TGTGCCAGCAGCCCAGGGGGCTCGGGCAATCAGCCCCAGCATTTT. Translated, it gives CASSPGGSGNQPQHF.